Below, 32 T cell receptor beta chains from the same sample are listed, as sequenced in a study of Graves' ophthalmopathy and Graves' hyperthyroidism. Amplification of the TCR beta CDR3 regions used RNA transcripts (as template). The authors performed first-round RT-PCR with HTBI primers and then a second-round multiplex PCR. One entry per CDR3 protein results from TCRdb running MiXCR on the multiplex PCR reads. The table shows hundreds of thousands of distinct CDR3 sequences, with approximately 15% occurring only once. Sequenced: peripheral blood. All receptors derive from a woman under 30 with stable Graves' hyperthyroidism.

The chain links TRBV11-2 to TRBJ1-3; 7 bases line up with TRBD1. After removal of 5 bases from V and 0 bases from J, the junction contained 7 bases not matched to a gene. CDR3 length: 16 amino acids. Looked up from germline, CDR1 is SGHAT and CDR2 is FQNNGV. The CDR3 coding sequence is TGTGCCAGCAGCCTGAGGGGGCCCGACTCTGGAAACACCATATATTTT. This gives the protein CASSLRGPDSGNTIYF.

The chain has TRBV10-3 and TRBJ1-5, with D possibly matching TRBD1 (5 bases). Germline CDR1 is ENHRY and CDR2 is SYGVKD. This CDR3 comprises 16 residues. V was shortened by 3 bases and J by 7 bases, with 19 bases between the two germline ends. The CDR3 sequence: CAISEVWGSGRQPQHF. The DNA for the CDR3 is TGTGCCATCAGTGAAGTTTGGGGGTCGGGGCGGCAGCCCCAGCATTTT.

This clonotype came up many times. V gene TRBV29-1 combines with J gene TRBJ2-2; D ambiguous. This CDR3 comprises 12 residues. The ends were cut back, 5 bases at V and 6 bases at J, with 10 bases in the middle. From germline, CDR1 is SQVTM and CDR2 ANQGSEA. CDR3 bases: TGCAGCGTTCTGGGGTTGCCCGGGGAGCTGTTTTTT. Translated: CSVLGLPGELFF.

This clonotype showed up many times. V usage is TRBV20-1 and J usage is TRBJ2-5; D tentatively fits TRBD1 or TRBD2 (7 bases each). Trimming removed 0 bases at V and 4 bases at J, with 15 bases between. The germline V gene has CDR1 DFQATT and CDR2 SNEGSKA (reference sequence). The CDR3 is 15 residues long. CDR3 sequence: CSARDQGGGVETQYF. CDR3 DNA sequence: TGCAGTGCTAGAGATCAGGGAGGGGGCGTAGAGACCCAGTACTTC.

The V gene is TRBV6-4, the J gene TRBJ2-5; 10 positions match TRBD2. The germline CDR1 and CDR2 sequences are MRHNA and SNTAGT. This CDR3 is built from 20 residues. With V trimmed by 3 bases and J by 0 bases, 16 bases remained unmatched. The CDR3, as DNA: TGTGCCAGCAGTGATCGGGGACTAGCGTCTACTAATTCGTACCAAGAGACCCAGTACTTC. It yields the protein CASSDRGLASTNSYQETQYF.

Many counts were recorded for this clonotype. This chain connects TRBV6-2 or TRBV6-3 to TRBJ2-5, with D perhaps matching TRBD1 (5 bases). Germline V lookup: CDR1 MNHEY, CDR2 SVGEGT. CDR3 length: 13 amino acids. Trimming removed 6 bases at V and 2 bases at J, with 10 bases between. CDR3 coding DNA: TGTGCCAGCAGCATAGACAGACAAGAGACCCAGTACTTC. Its protein is CASSIDRQETQYF.

This clonotype showed up many times. The rearrangement joins TRBV20-1 to TRBJ1-6; TRBD1 is a possible D gene (5 bases). The germline gives CDR1 DFQATT, CDR2 SNEGSKA (reference sequence). Trimming pared 1 base from V and 0 bases from J, leaving 10 bases between. The CDR3 consists of 16 residues. CDR3 nucleotides: TGCAGTGCTAGAGGACAGTTAAGCTCCTATAATTCACCCCTCCACTTT. Protein: CSARGQLSSYNSPLHF.

The table lists this clonotype with many counts. V is TRBV6-2 or TRBV6-3 and J is TRBJ2-2; 9 bases are a match to TRBD1. After removal of 6 bases from V and 3 bases from J, the junction contained 2 bases not matched to a gene. Per germline, CDR1 MNHEY and CDR2 SVGEGT. The CDR3 sequence is 14 residues long. This chain's CDR3 is CASRYRGHTGELFF. CDR3 nucleotides: TGTGCCAGCAGGTACAGGGGGCACACCGGGGAGCTGTTTTTT.

This clonotype was counted ten times or more. The V gene is TRBV12-3 or TRBV12-4, the J gene TRBJ1-5; D not resolved. V gave up 5 bases and J gave up 0 bases, with 5 bases separating them. The CDR3 consists of 13 residues. The CDR3 bases are TGTGCCAGCAGTACCGTTAGCAATCAGCCCCAGCATTTT. Protein: CASSTVSNQPQHF.

The chain couples TRBV6-5 to TRBJ2-2; D not resolved. Germline V lookup: CDR1 MNHEY, CDR2 SVGAGI. Trimming shortened V by 4 bases and J by 10 bases, and 16 bases separated the two germline ends. This CDR3 is 14 amino acids long. CDR3 region: CASSSSHGPPELFF. The CDR3 DNA reads TGTGCCAGCAGTTCTTCCCACGGGCCCCCGGAGCTGTTTTTT.

This clonotype was counted only a few times. The chain uses TRBV4-2 and TRBJ2-4; the match to TRBD1 covers 10 bases. V shed 4 bases, J shed 9 bases, and the junction held 12 bases outside the gene matches. The CDR3 loop spans 16 amino acids. Germline CDR1 and CDR2: LGHNA and YNFKEQ. The CDR3 spells CASSPLTLRQGAIQYF. The CDR3 DNA reads TGTGCCAGCAGCCCGCTAACCCTTCGACAGGGGGCCATTCAGTACTTC.

This clonotype was observed a handful of times. The chain combines TRBV7-2 with TRBJ2-7; D is ambiguous. Between the trimmed V and J ends, which lost 1 base and 5 bases, there was a span of 9 bases. CDR3 length equals 13 residues. Germline V CDR1 and CDR2: SGHTA, FQGNSA. This CDR3 reads CASSLDPIDEQYF. CDR3 nucleotide sequence: TGTGCCAGCAGCTTAGACCCTATCGACGAGCAGTACTTC.

This clonotype came up many times. V and J are TRBV7-2 and TRBJ2-7; a weak D match, TRBD1 (5 bases). CDR1 is SGHTA and CDR2 is FQGNSA in the germline V gene. Trimming took 5 bases from V and 4 from J, leaving 12 bases between them. The CDR3 spans 13 residues. CDR3 sequence reads: CASSRPDSYEQYF. CDR3 DNA sequence: TGTGCCAGCAGCCGTCCCGACAGTTACGAGCAGTACTTC.

Many counts were recorded for this clonotype. This chain links TRBV2 with TRBJ1-1; 8 bases are a match to TRBD1. V gave up 2 bases and J gave up 2 bases; unmatched junction bases: 16. This CDR3 comprises 19 residues. Germline CDR1 is SNHLY and CDR2 is FYNNEI. CDR3 amino acids: CASSEYGRTGRIVNTEAFF. The CDR3 coding sequence is TGTGCCAGCAGTGAATATGGTAGGACAGGGAGGATAGTTAACACTGAAGCTTTCTTT.

This clonotype occurred many times. The CDR3 DNA follows: TGTGCCAGCAGCTTCCCCGAGGGGGGGCGGAACTATGGCTACACCTTC. It specifies CASSFPEGGRNYGYTF. V is TRBV11-1 and J is TRBJ1-2, with a weak D call TRBD1 (6 bases). V gave up 3 bases and J gave up 2 bases, with 16 bases separating them. The CDR3 extends over 16 amino acids. The germline V gene encodes CDR1 SGHAT and CDR2 FQDESV (reference sequence).

This clonotype was picked up many times. The rearrangement links TRBV25-1 to TRBJ1-2; 9 nucleotides agree with TRBD1. The junction had 16 bases not matched to a gene; V was cut back by 4 bases and J by 4 bases. CDR3 length: 18 amino acids. Per germline, CDR1 MGHDK and CDR2 SYGVNS. The CDR3 protein is CASSGRLRDRDFLYGYTF. The CDR3 bases are TGTGCCAGCAGTGGCCGACTTCGGGACAGGGATTTTCTCTATGGCTACACCTTC.

This clonotype has a count of ten or more. The chain links TRBV7-8 to TRBJ2-5, with 9 bases identical to TRBD1. The germline CDR1 and CDR2 sequences are SGHVS and FQNEAQ. The CDR3 has 15 amino acids. Losses at the gene ends were 4 bases for V and 5 bases for J; bases not matched to a gene: 8. The DNA of the CDR3 is TGTGCCAGCAGCTCGGGACAGGGTTTCAGGGAGACCCAGTACTTC. It yields the protein CASSSGQGFRETQYF.

This clonotype was observed many times. The genes are TRBV28 and TRBJ1-2; D gene uncertain. Germline CDR1 reads MDHEN; CDR2 reads SYDVKM. The germline V and J ends were trimmed by 3 bases and 2 bases, with 19 bases remaining between them. The CDR3 spans 17 residues. As DNA, the CDR3 is TGTGCCAGCAGTTTGGCCGCCGGTGACATGGCGAACTATGGCTACACCTTC. It encodes CASSLAAGDMANYGYTF.

Many counts were recorded for this clonotype. The V call is TRBV28, the J call TRBJ2-7; 7 bases align to TRBD2. Trimming cost V 5 bases and J 2 bases; bases outside gene matches: 9. The CDR3 is 15 amino acids. Germline values: CDR1 MDHEN, CDR2 SYDVKM. The CDR3 sequence is CASSALAGLAYEQYF. CDR3 DNA sequence: TGTGCCAGCAGTGCCTTGGCTGGACTAGCCTACGAGCAGTACTTC.

This clonotype was observed at least ten times. The chain combines TRBV12-3 or TRBV12-4 with TRBJ1-3; 9 positions agree with TRBD1. The CDR3 consists of 15 residues. Trimming removed 8 bases from V and 7 bases from J; junction bases left unmatched: 12. The CDR3 DNA sequence: TGTGCCAGCCGAGCAACAGGGGGCCGTGGGAACACCATATATTTT. Translating gives CASRATGGRGNTIYF.

V is TRBV4-2 and J is TRBJ1-1, with D perhaps TRBD1 (5 bases). The CDR3 is made up of 16 amino acids. The germline V gene has CDR1 LGHNA and CDR2 YNFKEQ. The V and J ends lost 3 bases and 7 bases respectively, with 21 bases between them. The CDR3 reads CASSQGVRGSGLEAFF. The CDR3 nucleotides are TGTGCCAGCAGCCAGGGCGTGAGAGGGTCGGGGCTTGAAGCTTTCTTT.

This clonotype has ten or more counts. The chain recombines TRBV6-1 with TRBJ1-2; D not resolved. The V end lost 2 bases, the J end lost 6 bases, and 4 bases lay between the germline ends. The CDR3 spans 11 residues. Germline-derived CDR1 and CDR2 are MNHNS and SASEGT. The CDR3 sequence: CASSEWDGYTF. DNA of the CDR3: TGTGCCAGCAGTGAATGGGATGGCTACACCTTC.

This clonotype was counted at least ten times. J is TRBJ1-2 and V is TRBV7-8, with 7 bases lining up with TRBD1. CDR1 SGHVS and CDR2 FQNEAQ come from the germline V gene. The V and J ends lost 3 bases and 8 bases, in that order; junction bases with no gene match: 9. The length of the CDR3 is 14 residues. This CDR3 reads CASSLGQMVRGYTF. Here the CDR3 DNA reads TGTGCCAGCAGCTTGGGACAGATGGTGAGGGGCTACACCTTC.

This clonotype has only a few counts. The rearrangement joins TRBV4-1 to TRBJ1-1; the match to TRBD1 covers 8 bases. CDR3 length: 14 residues. The V segment lost 4 bases and the J segment 5 bases; nucleotides outside the gene matches: 6. CDR1 MGHRA and CDR2 YSYEKL come from the germline V gene. In nucleotides, the CDR3 is TGCGCCAGCAGCCCCCGGGACAGGTCAACTGAAGCTTTCTTT. Translation gives CASSPRDRSTEAFF.

This clonotype has a count of ten or more. The gene calls are TRBV19 and TRBJ2-6, with 8 bases identical to TRBD1. Trimming took 6 bases from V and 0 from J; bases not matched to a gene: 4. Germline V lookup: CDR1 LNHDA, CDR2 SQIVND (reference sequence). The CDR3 covers 16 residues. CDR3 residues: CASRGQDISGANVLTF. DNA for the CDR3: TGTGCCAGTAGGGGACAGGACATCTCTGGGGCCAACGTCCTGACTTTC.

This clonotype was detected ten times or more. This chain uses TRBV19 with TRBJ1-2; tentative D call: TRBD1 (6 bases). Trimming took off 7 bases at V and 2 bases at J, with 14 bases between the two ends. The CDR3 has 14 amino acids. The germline V gene encodes CDR1 LNHDA and CDR2 SQIVND (reference sequence). The CDR3 sequence: CASNQGFKNYGYTF. CDR3 sequence (DNA): TGTGCCAGTAACCAGGGGTTTAAGAACTATGGCTACACCTTC. Using reference TRBV19 and TRBJ1-2 for the parts outside the CDR3, the full variable domain is DGGITQSPKYLFRKEGQNVTLSCEQNLNHDAMYWYRQDPGQGLRLIYYSQIVNDFQKGDIAEGYSVSREKKESFPLTVTSAQKNPTAFYLCASNQGFKNYGYTFGSGTRLTVV.

This clonotype has ten or more counts. The chain recombines TRBV6-5 with TRBJ1-5; possible D gene TRBD1, 5 bases. The CDR3 has 14 residues. CDR1 is MNHEY, CDR2 SVGAGI, per germline. The V end was cut by 7 bases, the J end by 7 bases, with 17 bases between. CDR3 nucleotides: TGTGCCAGCACGTTGAGTACAGGCCACCAGCCCCAGCATTTT. The encoded protein is CASTLSTGHQPQHF.

This clonotype occurred many times. J is TRBJ2-5 and V is TRBV25-1; 9 bases are a match to TRBD1. V dropped 2 bases and J dropped 7; count of bases not matched to a gene: 11. The CDR3 length is 16 residues. Germline assignment: CDR1 MGHDK and CDR2 SYGVNS. CDR3 amino acids: CASSEGQGLRRGTQYF. CDR3 in DNA: TGTGCCAGCAGTGAAGGACAGGGGCTACGGAGGGGGACCCAGTACTTC.

This clonotype was found many times. V usage is TRBV11-3 and J usage is TRBJ1-1; D gene ambiguous. Trimming took 3 bases from V and 5 from J, leaving 7 bases between them. Germline-derived CDR1 and CDR2 are SGHNT and YENEEA. The CDR3 totals 12 residues. The DNA for the CDR3 is TGTGCCAGCAGCTTTGGGGAGACTGAAGCTTTCTTT. This encodes CASSFGETEAFF.

This clonotype was observed many times. V usage is TRBV6-1 and J usage is TRBJ1-5; D may be TRBD1 (6 bases). CDR1 is MNHNS, CDR2 SASEGT, per germline. CDR3 length equals 14 residues. Trimming took 8 bases from V and 6 from J, leaving 17 bases between them. CDR3 DNA sequence: TGTGCCAGCGGTAAACAGGGCCGGGGTCAGCCCCAGCATTTT. Translating it yields CASGKQGRGQPQHF.

This clonotype appeared many times. The chain uses TRBV12-3 or TRBV12-4 and TRBJ2-7; D possibly corresponds to TRBD2 (6 bases). The V end lost 3 bases, the J end lost 2 bases, and 11 bases lay between the germline ends. The CDR3 covers 14 residues. This CDR3 is CASSFYGGPYEQYF. The CDR3 DNA sequence: TGTGCCAGCAGTTTCTATGGAGGGCCCTACGAGCAGTACTTC.

This clonotype was seen ten or more times. The chain is built from TRBV12-3 or TRBV12-4 and TRBJ1-2; a possible D gene is TRBD1 (5 bases). The CDR3 totals 13 residues. The V gene lost 7 bases and the J gene lost 0 bases, with 9 bases spanning the gap. DNA for the CDR3: TGTGCCAGCATGGCAGGGACTAACTATGGCTACACCTTC. This sequence encodes CASMAGTNYGYTF.